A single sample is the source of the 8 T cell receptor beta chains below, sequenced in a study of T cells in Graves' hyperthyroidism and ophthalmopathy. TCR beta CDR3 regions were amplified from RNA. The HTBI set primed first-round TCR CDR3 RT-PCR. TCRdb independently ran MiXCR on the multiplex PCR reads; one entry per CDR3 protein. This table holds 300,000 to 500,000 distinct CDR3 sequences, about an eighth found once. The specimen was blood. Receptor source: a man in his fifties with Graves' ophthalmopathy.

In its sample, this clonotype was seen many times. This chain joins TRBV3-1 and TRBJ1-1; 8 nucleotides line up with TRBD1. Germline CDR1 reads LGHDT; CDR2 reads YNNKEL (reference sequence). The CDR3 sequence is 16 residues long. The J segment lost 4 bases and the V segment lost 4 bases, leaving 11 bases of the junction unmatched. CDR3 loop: CASSRGPGGLGTEAFF. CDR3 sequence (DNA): TGTGCCAGCAGCCGCGGGCCAGGGGGCTTGGGCACTGAAGCTTTCTTT.

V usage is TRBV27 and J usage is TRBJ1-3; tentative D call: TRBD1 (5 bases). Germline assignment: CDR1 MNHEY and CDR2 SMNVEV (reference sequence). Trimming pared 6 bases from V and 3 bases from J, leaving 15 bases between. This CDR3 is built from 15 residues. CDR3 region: CASRKQASSGNTIYF. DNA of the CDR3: TGTGCCAGCAGAAAACAGGCCTCAAGTGGAAACACCATATATTTT.

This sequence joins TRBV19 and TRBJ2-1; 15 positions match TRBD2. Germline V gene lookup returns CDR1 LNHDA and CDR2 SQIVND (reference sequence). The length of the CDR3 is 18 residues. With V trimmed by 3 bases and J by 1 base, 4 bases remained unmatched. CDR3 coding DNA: TGTGCCAGTAGTATCCGGGGACTAGCGGGAGGATCCTACAATGAGCAGTTCTTC. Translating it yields CASSIRGLAGGSYNEQFF.

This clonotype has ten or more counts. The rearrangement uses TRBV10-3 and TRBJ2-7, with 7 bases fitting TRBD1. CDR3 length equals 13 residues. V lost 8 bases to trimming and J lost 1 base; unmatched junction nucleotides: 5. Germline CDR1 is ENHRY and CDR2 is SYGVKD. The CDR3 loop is CAILRQGSYEQYF. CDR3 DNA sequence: TGTGCCATCTTAAGACAGGGTTCCTACGAGCAGTACTTC.

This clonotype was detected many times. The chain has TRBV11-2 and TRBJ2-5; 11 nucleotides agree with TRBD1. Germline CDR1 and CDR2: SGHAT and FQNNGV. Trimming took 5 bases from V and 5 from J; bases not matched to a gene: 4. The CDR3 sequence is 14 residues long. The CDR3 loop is CASSRTGGPETQYF. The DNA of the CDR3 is TGTGCCAGCAGCCGGACAGGGGGCCCTGAGACCCAGTACTTC.

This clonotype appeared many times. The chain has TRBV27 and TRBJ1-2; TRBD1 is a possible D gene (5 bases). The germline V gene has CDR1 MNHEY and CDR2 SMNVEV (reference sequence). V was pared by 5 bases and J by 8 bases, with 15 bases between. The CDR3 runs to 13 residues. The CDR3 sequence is CASSLLRDGGYTF. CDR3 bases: TGTGCCAGCAGTCTACTTAGGGACGGGGGCTACACCTTC.

DNA of the CDR3: TGTGCCAGCAGTCGGTTGAGTATGGAGCAGTACTTC. It is translated as CASSRLSMEQYF. The gene calls are TRBV27 and TRBJ2-7; D unresolved. V dropped 5 bases and J dropped 7 bases, with 12 bases sitting between them. The CDR3 length is 12 residues. Germline values: CDR1 MNHEY, CDR2 SMNVEV (reference sequence).

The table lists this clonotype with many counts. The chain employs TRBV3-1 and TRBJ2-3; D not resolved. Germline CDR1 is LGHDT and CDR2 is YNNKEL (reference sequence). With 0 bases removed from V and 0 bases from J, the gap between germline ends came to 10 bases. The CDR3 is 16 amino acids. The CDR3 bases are TGTGCCAGCAGCCAAGAACTGAGAGCTAGCACAGATACGCAGTATTTT. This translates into CASSQELRASTDTQYF.